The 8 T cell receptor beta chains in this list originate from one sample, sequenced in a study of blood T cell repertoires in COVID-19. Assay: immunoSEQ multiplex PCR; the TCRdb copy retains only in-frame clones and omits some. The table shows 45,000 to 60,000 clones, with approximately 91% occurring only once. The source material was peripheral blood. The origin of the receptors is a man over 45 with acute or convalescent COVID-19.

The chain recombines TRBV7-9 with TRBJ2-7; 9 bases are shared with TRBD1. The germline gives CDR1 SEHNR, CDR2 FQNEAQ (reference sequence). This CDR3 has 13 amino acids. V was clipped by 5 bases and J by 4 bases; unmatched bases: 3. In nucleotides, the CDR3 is TGTGCCAGCAGCCCGGGACAGGGTTACGAGCAGTACTTC. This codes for CASSPGQGYEQYF.

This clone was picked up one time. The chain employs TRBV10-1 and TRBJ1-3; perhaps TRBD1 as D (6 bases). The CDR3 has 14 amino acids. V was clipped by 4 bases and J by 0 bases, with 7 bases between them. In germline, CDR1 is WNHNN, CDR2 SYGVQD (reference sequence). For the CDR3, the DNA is TGCGCCAGCAGTGGGACAGCCTCTGGAAACACCATATATTTT. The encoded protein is CASSGTASGNTIYF.

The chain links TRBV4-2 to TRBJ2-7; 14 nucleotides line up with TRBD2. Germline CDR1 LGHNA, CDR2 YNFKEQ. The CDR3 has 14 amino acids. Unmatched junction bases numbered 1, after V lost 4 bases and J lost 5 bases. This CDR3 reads CASSPGLAGDEQYF. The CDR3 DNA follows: TGTGCCAGCAGCCCGGGACTAGCGGGAGACGAGCAGTACTTC.

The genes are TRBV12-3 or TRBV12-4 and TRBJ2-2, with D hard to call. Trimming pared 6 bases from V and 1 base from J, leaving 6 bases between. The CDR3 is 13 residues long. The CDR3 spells CASSPGNTGELFF. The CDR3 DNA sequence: TGTGCCAGCAGCCCGGGGAACACCGGGGAGCTGTTTTTT.

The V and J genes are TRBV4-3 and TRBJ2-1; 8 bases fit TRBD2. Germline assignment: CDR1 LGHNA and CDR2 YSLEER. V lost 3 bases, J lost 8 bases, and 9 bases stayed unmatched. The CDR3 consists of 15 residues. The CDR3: CASSQMTSEVDEQFF. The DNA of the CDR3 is TGCGCCAGCAGCCAGATGACTAGCGAGGTAGATGAGCAGTTCTTC.

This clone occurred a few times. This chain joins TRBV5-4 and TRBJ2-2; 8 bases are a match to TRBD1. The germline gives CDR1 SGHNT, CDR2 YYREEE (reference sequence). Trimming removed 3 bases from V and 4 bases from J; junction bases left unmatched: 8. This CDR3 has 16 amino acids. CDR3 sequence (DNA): TGTGCCAGCAGCTCAATTGACAGGGGATTCACCGGGGAGCTGTTTTTT. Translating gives CASSSIDRGFTGELFF.

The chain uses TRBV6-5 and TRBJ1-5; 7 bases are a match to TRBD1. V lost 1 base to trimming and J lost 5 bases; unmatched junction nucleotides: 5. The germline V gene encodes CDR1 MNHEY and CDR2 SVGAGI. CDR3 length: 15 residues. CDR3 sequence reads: CASSYLIQGDQPQHF. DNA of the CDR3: TGTGCCAGCAGTTACTTGATTCAGGGGGATCAGCCCCAGCATTTT.

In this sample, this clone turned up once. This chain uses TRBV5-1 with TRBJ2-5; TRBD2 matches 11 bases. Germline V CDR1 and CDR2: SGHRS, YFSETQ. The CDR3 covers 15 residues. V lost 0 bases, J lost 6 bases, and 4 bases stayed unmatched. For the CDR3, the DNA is TGCGCCAGCAGCTTGGATAGCGGGAGGGGACAGACCCAGTACTTC. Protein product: CASSLDSGRGQTQYF.